Listed below are T cell receptor beta chains from one sample, sequenced in a study of blood T cell repertoires in COVID-19. TCRdb's table, derived via immunoSEQ multiplex PCR, lists solely in-frame clones and lacks some. The repertoire holds around 100,000 clones, with roughly 87% as singletons. The source material was peripheral blood. Receptors were obtained from an elderly woman in a cohort sampled during active COVID-19. Each CDR3 is given with its conserved first and last residue. A D gene is named only where the DNA matches it firmly. Some rows have no size entry. The others give once, few or many, or a class for an expanded clone.

j_gene: TRBJ1-6
len: 14
v_gene: TRBV19
abundance: NA
d_gene: NA
CDR3nt: TGTGCCACCACAAGAGGTTTCGATAATTCACCCCTCCACTTT
CDR3aa: CATTRGFDNSPLHF

j_gene: TRBJ2-5
len: 10
v_gene: TRBV28
abundance: NA
d_gene: NA
CDR3nt: TGTGCCAGCAGTTTTAAGACCCAGTACTTC
CDR3aa: CASSFKTQYF

j_gene: TRBJ2-2
len: 16
v_gene: TRBV7-3
abundance: NA
d_gene: NA
CDR3nt: TGTGCCAGCAGCTTAGGGGACATGCGAGGCACCGGGGAGCTGTTTTTT
CDR3aa: CASSLGDMRGTGELFF

j_gene: TRBJ2-5
len: 13
v_gene: TRBV7-9
abundance: NA
d_gene: NA
CDR3nt: TGTGCCAGCTTACGGGGGACCCAAGAGACCCAGTACTTC
CDR3aa: CASLRGTQETQYF

j_gene: TRBJ2-5
len: 13
v_gene: TRBV5-1
abundance: NA
d_gene: NA
CDR3nt: TGCGCCATGGCGAGGACACCTCAAGAGACCCAGTACTTC
CDR3aa: CAMARTPQETQYF

j_gene: TRBJ2-3
len: 14
v_gene: TRBV7-9
abundance: NA
d_gene: TRBD2
CDR3nt: TGTGCCAGCAGCCCTAGCGGGGTAGCAGATACGCAGTATTTT
CDR3aa: CASSPSGVADTQYF

j_gene: TRBJ2-5
len: 14
v_gene: TRBV2
abundance: NA
d_gene: TRBD1
CDR3nt: TGTGCCAGCAACGGACAGGGGGCGAGGGAGACCCAGTACTTC
CDR3aa: CASNGQGARETQYF

j_gene: TRBJ2-5
len: 16
v_gene: TRBV19
abundance: once
d_gene: NA
CDR3nt: TGTGCCAGTAGTATAGCGACGACACTCAGCCAAGAGACCCAGTACTTC
CDR3aa: CASSIATTLSQETQYF

j_gene: TRBJ2-1
len: 15
v_gene: TRBV24-1
abundance: NA
d_gene: TRBD2
CDR3nt: TGTGCCACCAGTGATCCCAGGACTAGCGTCAATGAGCAGTTCTTC
CDR3aa: CATSDPRTSVNEQFF

j_gene: TRBJ2-5
len: 16
v_gene: TRBV5-6
abundance: NA
d_gene: TRBD2
CDR3nt: TGTGCCAGCAGCTTGTACGGGCGGGGGGACCAAGAGACCCAGTACTTC
CDR3aa: CASSLYGRGDQETQYF

j_gene: TRBJ2-1
len: 15
v_gene: TRBV7-2
abundance: NA
d_gene: TRBD2
CDR3nt: TGTGCCAGCAGCTCGGGACTAGTGTTCGGCGATGAGCAGTTCTTC
CDR3aa: CASSSGLVFGDEQFF

j_gene: TRBJ1-2
len: 15
v_gene: TRBV19
abundance: NA
d_gene: TRBD1
CDR3nt: TGTGCCAGTAGACTCCTAGGACAGGGTTTTCGGGGCTACACCTTC
CDR3aa: CASRLLGQGFRGYTF

j_gene: TRBJ2-3
len: 14
v_gene: TRBV2
abundance: NA
d_gene: TRBD2
CDR3nt: TGTGCCGGCGAGGGACTAGCCGGCGCAGATACGCAGTATTTT
CDR3aa: CAGEGLAGADTQYF

j_gene: TRBJ1-2
len: 15
v_gene: TRBV7-9
abundance: NA
d_gene: NA
CDR3nt: TGTGCCAGCACCGACCACGGGGATACGAACTATGGCTACACCTTC
CDR3aa: CASTDHGDTNYGYTF

j_gene: TRBJ1-3
len: 17
v_gene: TRBV4-2
abundance: NA
d_gene: TRBD1
CDR3nt: TGTGCCAGCAGCCAAGAGGGGACAGCGTTCTCTGGAAACACCATATATTTT
CDR3aa: CASSQEGTAFSGNTIYF

j_gene: TRBJ2-3
len: 12
v_gene: TRBV3-1/TRBV3-2
abundance: NA
d_gene: NA
CDR3nt: TGTGCCAGCAGCCCGACGGGGGATACGCAGTATTTT
CDR3aa: CASSPTGDTQYF

j_gene: TRBJ1-1
len: 15
v_gene: TRBV5-5
abundance: NA
d_gene: NA
CDR3nt: TGTGCCAGCAGCTCCTATTCGGGAGGGAACACTGAAGCTTTCTTT
CDR3aa: CASSSYSGGNTEAFF

j_gene: TRBJ2-5
len: 15
v_gene: TRBV5-6
abundance: NA
d_gene: NA
CDR3nt: TGTGCCAGCAGCTTGAACCGGCTAGCAGGAGAGACCCAGTACTTC
CDR3aa: CASSLNRLAGETQYF

j_gene: TRBJ1-6
len: 15
v_gene: TRBV2
abundance: few
d_gene: NA
CDR3nt: TGTGCCAGCACCCTAAGGGGGGGGGATAATTCACCCCTCCACTTT
CDR3aa: CASTLRGGDNSPLHF

j_gene: TRBJ1-2
len: 13
v_gene: TRBV5-4
abundance: NA
d_gene: NA
CDR3nt: TGTGCCAGCAGTGAGGGGAGGGGCGGCGGCTACACCTTC
CDR3aa: CASSEGRGGGYTF

j_gene: TRBJ2-3
len: 15
v_gene: TRBV3-1/TRBV3-2
abundance: NA
d_gene: NA
CDR3nt: TGTGCCAGCAGCCAGGGCCCCAACACGAGAGATACGCAGTATTTT
CDR3aa: CASSQGPNTRDTQYF

j_gene: TRBJ1-5
len: 16
v_gene: TRBV19
abundance: NA
d_gene: TRBD1
CDR3nt: TGTGCCAGTACCCTATCACGGGACAGTAGTTATCAGCCCCAGCATTTT
CDR3aa: CASTLSRDSSYQPQHF

j_gene: TRBJ2-2
len: 15
v_gene: TRBV5-4
abundance: NA
d_gene: TRBD1
CDR3nt: TGTGCCAGCAGCAACCAGGGGGCGGGCACCGGGGAGCTGTTTTTT
CDR3aa: CASSNQGAGTGELFF

j_gene: TRBJ2-1
len: 16
v_gene: TRBV19
abundance: NA
d_gene: TRBD1
CDR3nt: TGTGCCAGTAGTATGCGGACAGGGGGAACCTACAATGAGCAGTTCTTC
CDR3aa: CASSMRTGGTYNEQFF

j_gene: TRBJ2-3
len: 16
v_gene: TRBV28
abundance: NA
d_gene: TRBD2
CDR3nt: TGTGCCAGCTGCAACCCGGGACTAGCGTACGTGGATACGCAGTATTTT
CDR3aa: CASCNPGLAYVDTQYF

j_gene: TRBJ1-5
len: 12
v_gene: TRBV27
abundance: NA
d_gene: NA
CDR3nt: TGTGCCAGCAGTTCCCCGGATCAGCCCCAGCATTTT
CDR3aa: CASSSPDQPQHF

j_gene: TRBJ2-3
len: 13
v_gene: TRBV15
abundance: NA
d_gene: NA
CDR3nt: TGTGCCACCGGCGGGACGATCACAGATACGCAGTATTTT
CDR3aa: CATGGTITDTQYF

j_gene: TRBJ1-2
len: 13
v_gene: TRBV7-9
abundance: NA
d_gene: TRBD1
CDR3nt: TGTGCCAGCAGCTTCGGGACAGGCTATGGCTACACCTTC
CDR3aa: CASSFGTGYGYTF

j_gene: TRBJ2-7
len: 18
v_gene: TRBV27
abundance: NA
d_gene: TRBD2
CDR3nt: TGTGCCAGCAGAGATGGAAGGGGGTATACTAGCGGGAGCTACGAGCAGTACTTC
CDR3aa: CASRDGRGYTSGSYEQYF

j_gene: TRBJ1-1
len: 14
v_gene: TRBV6-6
abundance: NA
d_gene: TRBD1
CDR3nt: TGTGCCAGCAGACGCACAGGGGAGAGCACTGAAGCTTTCTTT
CDR3aa: CASRRTGESTEAFF

j_gene: TRBJ1-3
len: 16
v_gene: TRBV25-1
abundance: NA
d_gene: NA
CDR3nt: TGTGCCAGCAGTGACAGGGCACCGAGCTCTGGAAACACCATATATTTT
CDR3aa: CASSDRAPSSGNTIYF

j_gene: TRBJ2-7
len: 16
v_gene: TRBV3-1/TRBV3-2
abundance: NA
d_gene: TRBD2
CDR3nt: TGTGCCAGCAGCCAAGGGGGGACTAGCGGGAGCTACGAGCAGTACTTC
CDR3aa: CASSQGGTSGSYEQYF

j_gene: TRBJ1-2
len: 13
v_gene: TRBV6-2/TRBV6-3
abundance: NA
d_gene: NA
CDR3nt: TGTGCCAGCAGTCGTACAGCTAACTATGGCTACACCTTC
CDR3aa: CASSRTANYGYTF

j_gene: TRBJ2-1
len: 15
v_gene: TRBV5-1
abundance: NA
d_gene: TRBD2
CDR3nt: TGCGCCAGCAGCTTGAACCCTAGCGGGAACAATGAGCAGTTCTTC
CDR3aa: CASSLNPSGNNEQFF

j_gene: TRBJ2-1
len: 15
v_gene: TRBV7-6
abundance: once
d_gene: TRBD2
CDR3nt: TGTGCCAGCAGAGGGACTAGCGGACCCTACAATGAGCAGTTCTTC
CDR3aa: CASRGTSGPYNEQFF

j_gene: TRBJ2-7
len: 13
v_gene: TRBV19
abundance: NA
d_gene: NA
CDR3nt: TGTGCCAGTAGTATAAGCGGTCCGTACGAGCAGTACTTC
CDR3aa: CASSISGPYEQYF

j_gene: TRBJ1-2
len: 14
v_gene: TRBV2
abundance: NA
d_gene: TRBD1
CDR3nt: TGCCAGGAGGGACAGGGGAAGGACTCGTATGGCTACACCTTC
CDR3aa: CQEGQGKDSYGYTF

j_gene: TRBJ2-1
len: 13
v_gene: TRBV7-9
abundance: once
d_gene: NA
CDR3nt: TGTGCCAGCAGCTTAGGGGGAGTAAATGAGCAGTTCTTC
CDR3aa: CASSLGGVNEQFF

j_gene: TRBJ2-1
len: 18
v_gene: TRBV24-1
abundance: once
d_gene: TRBD2
CDR3nt: TGTGCCACCAGTGGCGAAGAGGGGCGGGGGGCCTCCTACAATGAGCAGTTCTTC
CDR3aa: CATSGEEGRGASYNEQFF

j_gene: TRBJ2-1
len: 12
v_gene: TRBV24-1
abundance: NA
d_gene: NA
CDR3nt: TGTGCCACCAGTGATTTTAACAATGAGCAGTTCTTC
CDR3aa: CATSDFNNEQFF

j_gene: TRBJ1-3
len: 15
v_gene: TRBV5-4
abundance: NA
d_gene: NA
CDR3nt: TGTGCCAGCAGCTTGGGCCTCCCACCGGGTAACACCATATATTTT
CDR3aa: CASSLGLPPGNTIYF

j_gene: TRBJ2-2
len: 16
v_gene: TRBV5-1
abundance: NA
d_gene: TRBD1
CDR3nt: TGCGCCAGCAGCAAACAGGGGGCGGAGGTCACCGGGGAGCTGTTTTTT
CDR3aa: CASSKQGAEVTGELFF

j_gene: TRBJ2-5
len: 15
v_gene: TRBV6-5
abundance: NA
d_gene: TRBD1
CDR3nt: TGTGCCAGCAGTTACTCGCGACAGGGCCCGGAGACCCAGTACTTC
CDR3aa: CASSYSRQGPETQYF

j_gene: TRBJ2-7
len: 12
v_gene: TRBV6-5
abundance: once
d_gene: NA
CDR3nt: TGTGCCAGCACAGGACCGGCGGGGGAGCAGTACTTC
CDR3aa: CASTGPAGEQYF

j_gene: TRBJ1-3
len: 19
v_gene: TRBV11-3
abundance: NA
d_gene: TRBD1
CDR3nt: TGTGCCAGCGTCACCCGGGACAGGGTTCGTCAATCCTCTGGAAACACCATATATTTT
CDR3aa: CASVTRDRVRQSSGNTIYF

j_gene: TRBJ1-2
len: 14
v_gene: TRBV5-6
abundance: NA
d_gene: NA
CDR3nt: TGTGCCAGCAGCCCCGGACCCCAGGGGCCCGGCTACACCTTC
CDR3aa: CASSPGPQGPGYTF

j_gene: TRBJ1-6
len: 17
v_gene: TRBV7-2
abundance: NA
d_gene: TRBD1
CDR3nt: TGTGCCAGCAGCTTAGCGCCTCCGGGACAGGGGGATTCACCCCTCCACTTT
CDR3aa: CASSLAPPGQGDSPLHF

j_gene: TRBJ2-3
len: 17
v_gene: TRBV4-2
abundance: NA
d_gene: NA
CDR3nt: TGTGCCAGCAGCCAAGATTCGGGGGGCCACCGCACAGATACGCAGTATTTT
CDR3aa: CASSQDSGGHRTDTQYF

j_gene: TRBJ1-1
len: 14
v_gene: TRBV19
abundance: NA
d_gene: NA
CDR3nt: TGTGCCAGTAGTCCTCAACAGGGGAACACTGAAGCTTTCTTT
CDR3aa: CASSPQQGNTEAFF

j_gene: TRBJ1-2
len: 14
v_gene: TRBV5-1
abundance: NA
d_gene: NA
CDR3nt: TGCGCCAGCAGGGCACCATCAACTAACTATGGCTACACCTTC
CDR3aa: CASRAPSTNYGYTF

j_gene: TRBJ2-5
len: 13
v_gene: TRBV5-1
abundance: NA
d_gene: NA
CDR3nt: TGCGCCAGCAGGTTCCGGGAAGAGGGGGCCCAGTACTTC
CDR3aa: CASRFREEGAQYF

j_gene: TRBJ1-4
len: 14
v_gene: TRBV18
abundance: NA
d_gene: NA
CDR3nt: TGTGCCAGCTCACTGGGGAGTCCTAACCTAAAACTGTTTTTT
CDR3aa: CASSLGSPNLKLFF

j_gene: TRBJ2-1
len: 16
v_gene: TRBV2
abundance: NA
d_gene: TRBD2
CDR3nt: TGTGCCAGCAGTGATCTGTGGGGACTAGCGGACAATGAGCAGTTCTTC
CDR3aa: CASSDLWGLADNEQFF

j_gene: TRBJ2-7
len: 13
v_gene: TRBV28
abundance: NA
d_gene: TRBD2
CDR3nt: TGTGCCAGCAGTTTAGGGGTAGCGGGCGAGCAGTACTTC
CDR3aa: CASSLGVAGEQYF

j_gene: TRBJ1-2
len: 13
v_gene: TRBV9
abundance: once
d_gene: NA
CDR3nt: TGTGCCAGCAGCGGCGGGATCAACTATGGCTACACCTTC
CDR3aa: CASSGGINYGYTF

j_gene: TRBJ2-1
len: 13
v_gene: TRBV6-9
abundance: once
d_gene: NA
CDR3nt: TGTGCCAGCAGTTGGCGCGCGGGTAATGAGCAGTTCTTC
CDR3aa: CASSWRAGNEQFF

j_gene: TRBJ2-3
len: 13
v_gene: TRBV27
abundance: NA
d_gene: NA
CDR3nt: TGTGCCAGCAGACTACTAGCCACAGATACGCAGTATTTT
CDR3aa: CASRLLATDTQYF

j_gene: TRBJ2-7
len: 13
v_gene: TRBV28
abundance: NA
d_gene: TRBD2
CDR3nt: TGTGCCAGCAGGACTAGCGGGGGCTACGAGCAGTACTTC
CDR3aa: CASRTSGGYEQYF

j_gene: TRBJ2-1
len: 14
v_gene: TRBV5-5
abundance: NA
d_gene: NA
CDR3nt: TGTGCCAGCAGCCGGGACAAGACGTACAATGAGCAGTTCTTC
CDR3aa: CASSRDKTYNEQFF